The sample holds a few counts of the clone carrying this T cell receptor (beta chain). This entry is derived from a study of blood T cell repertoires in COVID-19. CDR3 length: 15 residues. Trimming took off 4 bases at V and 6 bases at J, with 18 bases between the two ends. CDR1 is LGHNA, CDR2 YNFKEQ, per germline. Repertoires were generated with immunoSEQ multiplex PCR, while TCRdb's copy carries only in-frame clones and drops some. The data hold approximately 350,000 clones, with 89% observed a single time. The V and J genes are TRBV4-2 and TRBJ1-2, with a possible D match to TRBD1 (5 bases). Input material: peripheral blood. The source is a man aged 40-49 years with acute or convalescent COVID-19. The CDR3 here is CASSPAGQSGDGYTF. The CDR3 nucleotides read TGTGCCAGCAGCCCTGCAGGGCAAAGTGGTGATGGCTACACCTTC.